This TCR beta chain was identified in a study of blood T cell repertoires in COVID-19. Across the study: COVID-19 samples, acute and convalescent, were from the United States, Italy and Spain.

Per the authors' pipeline: Nucleated cell counts were estimated from reference gene primer amplification. Sequencing was performed with immunoSEQ multiplex PCR; in TCRdb, only in-frame clones are kept and a portion is missing. The V and J calls and the clone size are those of that table, but D and trimming were determined from the DNA. Of around 230,000 clones in the sample, 86% are singletons; the top ten hold 3% to 4%. This clone came up a few times. The CDR3 has 15 residues. V lost 5 bases to trimming and J lost 4 bases, with 15 bases between them. The germline V gene has CDR1 SEHNR and CDR2 FQNEAQ (reference sequence). Adults between about 18 and 89 years of age took part from some 25 US areas. Assignment of participants to cohorts was predicated upon participant-reported clinical history.

Material: PBMCs or T cells enriched from blood (not recorded which). The rearrangement joins TRBV7-9 to TRBJ2-1, with a possible D match to TRBD2 (5 bases). This TCR derives from a woman in her forties with acute COVID-19. CDR3: CASSLNGGQYNEQFF. For the CDR3, the DNA is TGTGCCAGCAGCCTAAATGGCGGGCAGTACAATGAGCAGTTCTTC.